This T cell receptor (beta chain) is from a study of cytomegalovirus exposure and HLA in healthy donors. A word on this clone: Its target is unknown.

The study, taken as a whole, reports: Reports described diagnosis of cytomegalovirus status by the classifier as highly specific and sensitive. Across donors, sequencing depth was assumed by presence/absence analyses to be roughly uniform. Previously analyzed data showed that most TCR beta V segments were productive at a frequency of about 87% or about 30%. Exclusion as indistinguishable affected some V segments, including TRBV6-2 and TRBV6-3.

J was trimmed by 1 base and V by 4 bases; bases with no gene match: 3. Germline V gene lookup returns CDR1 SGDLS and CDR2 YYNGEE. The CDR3 contains 14 residues. PCR involved 60 Vbeta and 13 Jbeta primers. Data came from immunoSEQ multiplex PCR; TCRdb stores just in-frame clones and leaves some out. The sample lists 95,000 to 130,000 clones; 70% to 80% were seen once. Input material: PBMCs. The TCR was taken from a man aged 25 to 45 in good health and CMV-seropositive. This sequence joins TRBV9 and TRBJ1-1, with TRBD1 matching 8 bases. The CDR3 DNA is TGTGCCAGCAGCAAGACAGGGGCGAACACTGAAGCTTTCTTT. This codes for CASSKTGANTEAFF.